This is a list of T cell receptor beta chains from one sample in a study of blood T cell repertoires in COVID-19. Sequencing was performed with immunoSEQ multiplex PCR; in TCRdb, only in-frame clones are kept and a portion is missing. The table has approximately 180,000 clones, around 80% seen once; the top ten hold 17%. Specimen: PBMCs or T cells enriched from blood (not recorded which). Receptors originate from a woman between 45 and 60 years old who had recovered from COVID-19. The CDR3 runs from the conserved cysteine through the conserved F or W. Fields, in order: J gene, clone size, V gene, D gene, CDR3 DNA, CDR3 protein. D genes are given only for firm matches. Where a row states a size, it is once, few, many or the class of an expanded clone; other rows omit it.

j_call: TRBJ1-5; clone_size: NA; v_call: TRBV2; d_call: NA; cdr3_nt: TGTGCCAGCACCCGGACAGAGTCTAGCAATCAGCCCCAGCATTTT; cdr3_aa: CASTRTESSNQPQHF
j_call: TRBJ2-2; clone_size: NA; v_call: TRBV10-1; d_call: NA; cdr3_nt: TGCGCCAGCAGTGAAACCAGCGCGAACACCGGGGAGCTGTTTTTT; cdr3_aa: CASSETSANTGELFF
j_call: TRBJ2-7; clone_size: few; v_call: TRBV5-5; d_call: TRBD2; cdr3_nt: TGTGCCAGCAGCTTGGCATTAAGTGCCGGGGGGTACGAGCAGTACTTC; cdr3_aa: CASSLALSAGGYEQYF
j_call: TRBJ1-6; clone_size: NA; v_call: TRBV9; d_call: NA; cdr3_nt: TGTGCCAGCAGCGTAGTTCCCCAGGGAGGTAATTCACCCCTCCACTTT; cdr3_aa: CASSVVPQGGNSPLHF
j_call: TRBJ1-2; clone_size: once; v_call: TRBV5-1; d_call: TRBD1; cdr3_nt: TGCGCCAGCTCCCCCCAGGGACAGGGAAACTATGGCTACACCTTC; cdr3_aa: CASSPQGQGNYGYTF
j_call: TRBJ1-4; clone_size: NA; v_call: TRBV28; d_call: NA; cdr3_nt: TGTGCCAGCAGTCCGGGGGGAAGTAATGAAAAACTGTTTTTT; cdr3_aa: CASSPGGSNEKLFF
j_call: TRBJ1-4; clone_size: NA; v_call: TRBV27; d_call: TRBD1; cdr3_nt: TGTGCCAGCAGTTCTCACTCCACAGGGGGCGCAAAGGAAAAACTGTTTTTT; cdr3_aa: CASSSHSTGGAKEKLFF
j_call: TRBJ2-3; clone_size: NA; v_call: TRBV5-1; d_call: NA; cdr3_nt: TGCGCCAGCAGAGATAGGACTAACTATCTCACAGATACGCAGTATTTT; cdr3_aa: CASRDRTNYLTDTQYF
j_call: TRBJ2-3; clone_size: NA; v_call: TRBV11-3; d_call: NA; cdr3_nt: TGTGCCAGCTCTCCCCGAGGCGGTAGCACAGATACGCAGTATTTT; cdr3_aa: CASSPRGGSTDTQYF
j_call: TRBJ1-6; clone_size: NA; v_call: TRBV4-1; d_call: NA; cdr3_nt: TGCGCCAGCAGCCAAGTTTCCGGGGGCTCCTATAATTCACCCCTCCACTTT; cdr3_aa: CASSQVSGGSYNSPLHF
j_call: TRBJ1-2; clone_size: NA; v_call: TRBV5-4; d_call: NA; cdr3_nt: TGTGCCAGCAGCTTTCAGGGGAGGGGTGGCTACACCTTC; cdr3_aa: CASSFQGRGGYTF
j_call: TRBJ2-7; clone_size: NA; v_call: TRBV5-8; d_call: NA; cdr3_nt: TGTGCCAGCAGCTTTACGGGGTACGAGCAGTACTTC; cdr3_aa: CASSFTGYEQYF
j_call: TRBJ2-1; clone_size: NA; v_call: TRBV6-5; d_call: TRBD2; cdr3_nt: TGTGCCAGCAGTTCGACTAGCGGGAGTAGGAATGAGCAGTTCTTC; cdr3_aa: CASSSTSGSRNEQFF
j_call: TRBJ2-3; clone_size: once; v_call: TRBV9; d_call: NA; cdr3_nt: TGTGCCAGCAGCGTAGTGGGACTCGACACAGATACGCAGTATTTT; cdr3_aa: CASSVVGLDTDTQYF
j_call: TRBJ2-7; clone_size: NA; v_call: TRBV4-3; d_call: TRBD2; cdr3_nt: TGCGCCAGCAGCCTACAAGATTTTCGGCTAGCGGGAGCCTACGAGCAGTACTTC; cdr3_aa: CASSLQDFRLAGAYEQYF
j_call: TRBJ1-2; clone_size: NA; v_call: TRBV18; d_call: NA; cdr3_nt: TGTGCCAGCTCACCCCCTAAAGGCCGCACCCCAAGCGGAGACTATGGCTACACCTTC; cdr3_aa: CASSPPKGRTPSGDYGYTF
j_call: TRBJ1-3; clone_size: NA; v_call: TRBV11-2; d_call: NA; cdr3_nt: TGTGCCAGCAGCCGGTCGGGTGGAAACACCATATATTTT; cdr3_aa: CASSRSGGNTIYF
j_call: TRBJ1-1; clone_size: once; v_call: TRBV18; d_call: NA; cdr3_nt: TGTGCCAGCTCACTCCAGGGTGAAGCTTTCTTT; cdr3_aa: CASSLQGEAFF
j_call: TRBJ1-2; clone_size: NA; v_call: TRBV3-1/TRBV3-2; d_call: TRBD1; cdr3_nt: TGTGCCAGCAGCCAATTCATCAGGGGGGATGTTGGCTACACCTTC; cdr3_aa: CASSQFIRGDVGYTF
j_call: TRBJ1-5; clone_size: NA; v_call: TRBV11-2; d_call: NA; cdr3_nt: TGTGCCAGCAGCCTAAATATAAGCAATCAGCCCCAGCATTTT; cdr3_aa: CASSLNISNQPQHF
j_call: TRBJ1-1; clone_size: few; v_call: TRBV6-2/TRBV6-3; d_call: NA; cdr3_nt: TGTGCCAGCAGTTACTCCGGTAAACACACTGAAGCTTTCTTT; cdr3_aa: CASSYSGKHTEAFF
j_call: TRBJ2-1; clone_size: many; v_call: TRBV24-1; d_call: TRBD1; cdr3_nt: TGTGCCACCAGTGATGACAGGGGCGATGAGCAGTTCTTC; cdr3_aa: CATSDDRGDEQFF
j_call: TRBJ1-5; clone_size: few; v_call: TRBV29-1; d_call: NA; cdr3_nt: TGCAGCGTTGCCGACAGTATCAATCAGCCCCAGCATTTT; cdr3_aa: CSVADSINQPQHF
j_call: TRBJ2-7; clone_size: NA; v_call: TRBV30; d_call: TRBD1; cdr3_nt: TGTGCCTGGACCCGGGGGGGGACAGGGGGCGCTGGGCAGTACTTC; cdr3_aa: CAWTRGGTGGAGQYF
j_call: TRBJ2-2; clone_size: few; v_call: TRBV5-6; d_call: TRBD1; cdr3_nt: TGTGCCAGCAGCTTGGGTCAGGGGGCGCTCACCGGGGAGCTGTTTTTT; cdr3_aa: CASSLGQGALTGELFF
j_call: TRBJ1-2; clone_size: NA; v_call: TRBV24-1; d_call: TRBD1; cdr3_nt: TGTGCCACCAGTGGGACAGGGGATAACTATGGCTACACCTTC; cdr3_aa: CATSGTGDNYGYTF
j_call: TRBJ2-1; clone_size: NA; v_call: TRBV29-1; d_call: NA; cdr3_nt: TGCAGCGCTAAGGGGGGGAATTCCTACAATGAGCAGTTCTTC; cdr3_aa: CSAKGGNSYNEQFF
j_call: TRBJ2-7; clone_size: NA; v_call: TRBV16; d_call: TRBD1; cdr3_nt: TGTGCCAGCAGCCGCAGACAGGGGGCGAACGAGCAGTACTTC; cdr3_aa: CASSRRQGANEQYF
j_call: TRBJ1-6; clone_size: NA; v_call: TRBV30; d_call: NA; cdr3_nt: TGTGCCTGGTGTGGACCGGGGCAGGGGAATTCACCCCTCCACTTT; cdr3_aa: CAWCGPGQGNSPLHF
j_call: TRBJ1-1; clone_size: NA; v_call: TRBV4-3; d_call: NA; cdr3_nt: TGCGCCAGCAGCCAAGAGCGTATCGGTATTGCTGAAGCTTTCTTT; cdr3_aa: CASSQERIGIAEAFF
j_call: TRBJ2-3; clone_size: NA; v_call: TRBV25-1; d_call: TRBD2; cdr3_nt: TGTGCCAGCAGTGAGACGGGAGGGCCCACAGATACGCAGTATTTT; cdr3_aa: CASSETGGPTDTQYF
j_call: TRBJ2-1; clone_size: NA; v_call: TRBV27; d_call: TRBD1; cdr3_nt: TGTGCCAGCAGTTTGCGGCCTGACAGGGTGAACGAGTTCTTC; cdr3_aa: CASSLRPDRVNEFF
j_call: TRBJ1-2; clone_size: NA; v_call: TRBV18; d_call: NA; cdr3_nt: TGTGCCAGCTCATCGGAGGACTATGGCTACACCTTC; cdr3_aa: CASSSEDYGYTF
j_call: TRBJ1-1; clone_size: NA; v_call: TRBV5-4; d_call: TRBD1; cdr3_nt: TGTGCCAGCAGCCCGGGACAGGGGGACACTGAAGCTTTCTTT; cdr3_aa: CASSPGQGDTEAFF
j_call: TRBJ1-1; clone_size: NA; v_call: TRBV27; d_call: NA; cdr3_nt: TGTGCCAGCAGTGTTACAGGGTCGAGCACTGAAGCTTTCTTT; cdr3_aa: CASSVTGSSTEAFF
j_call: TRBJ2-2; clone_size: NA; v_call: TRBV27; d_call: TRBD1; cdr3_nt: TGTGCCAGCAGTTTAAGGGGACAGGGGGATTTTTACACCGGGGAGCTGTTTTTT; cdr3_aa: CASSLRGQGDFYTGELFF
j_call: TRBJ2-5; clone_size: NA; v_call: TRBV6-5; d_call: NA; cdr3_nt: TGTGCCAGCAGTTACTCGATAGGAACAGGGGAGACCCAGTACTTC; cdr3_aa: CASSYSIGTGETQYF
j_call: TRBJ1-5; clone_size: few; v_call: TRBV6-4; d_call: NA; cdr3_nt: TGTGCCAGCAGCGCCCAGACAGGTCAGCCCCAGCATTTT; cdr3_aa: CASSAQTGQPQHF
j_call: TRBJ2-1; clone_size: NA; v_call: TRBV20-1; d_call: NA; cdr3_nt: TGCAGTGCTAAAAGCGGGCATGAGCAGTTCTTC; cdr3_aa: CSAKSGHEQFF
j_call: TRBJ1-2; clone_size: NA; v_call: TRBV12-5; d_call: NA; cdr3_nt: TGTGCTAGTGGTTTGGTACATCTGGGGGCGGCGCCGGTTGGCTACACCTTC; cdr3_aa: CASGLVHLGAAPVGYTF